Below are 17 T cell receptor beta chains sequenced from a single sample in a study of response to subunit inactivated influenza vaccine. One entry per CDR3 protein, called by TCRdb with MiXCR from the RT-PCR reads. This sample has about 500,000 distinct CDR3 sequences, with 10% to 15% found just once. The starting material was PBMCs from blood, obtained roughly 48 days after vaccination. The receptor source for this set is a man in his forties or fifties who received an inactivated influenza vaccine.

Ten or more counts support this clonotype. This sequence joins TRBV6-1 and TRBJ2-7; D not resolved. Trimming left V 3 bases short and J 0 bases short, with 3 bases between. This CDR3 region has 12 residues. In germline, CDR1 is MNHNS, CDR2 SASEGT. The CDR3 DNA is TGTGCCAGCAGTGAGAGCTCCTACGAGCAGTACTTC. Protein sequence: CASSESSYEQYF.

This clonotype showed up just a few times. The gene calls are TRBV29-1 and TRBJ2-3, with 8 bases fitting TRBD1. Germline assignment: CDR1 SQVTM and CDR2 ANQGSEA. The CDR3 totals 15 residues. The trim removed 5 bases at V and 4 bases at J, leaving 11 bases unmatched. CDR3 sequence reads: CSVKTTGGPADTQYF. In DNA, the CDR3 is TGCAGCGTTAAAACTACAGGGGGGCCCGCAGATACGCAGTATTTT.

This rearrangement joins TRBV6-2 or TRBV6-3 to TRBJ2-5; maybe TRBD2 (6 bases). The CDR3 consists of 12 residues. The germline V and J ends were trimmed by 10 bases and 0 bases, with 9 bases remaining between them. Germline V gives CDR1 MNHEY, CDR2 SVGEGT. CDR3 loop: CATGLHQETQYF. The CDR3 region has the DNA TGTGCCACGGGACTCCACCAAGAGACCCAGTACTTC.

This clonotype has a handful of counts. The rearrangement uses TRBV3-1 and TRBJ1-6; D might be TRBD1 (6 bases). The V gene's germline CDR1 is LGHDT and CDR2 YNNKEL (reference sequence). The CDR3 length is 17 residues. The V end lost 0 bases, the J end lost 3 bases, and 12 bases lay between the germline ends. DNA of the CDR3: TGTGCCAGCAGCCAAGATCTGGGAGGGGGCTATAATTCACCCCTCCACTTT. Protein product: CASSQDLGGGYNSPLHF.

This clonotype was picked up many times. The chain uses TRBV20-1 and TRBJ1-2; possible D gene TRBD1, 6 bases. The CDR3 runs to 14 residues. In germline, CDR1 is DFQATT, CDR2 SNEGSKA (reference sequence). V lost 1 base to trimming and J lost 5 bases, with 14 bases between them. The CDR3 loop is CSARGLTGEYGYTF. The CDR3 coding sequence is TGCAGTGCTAGAGGCCTGACAGGAGAATATGGCTACACCTTC.

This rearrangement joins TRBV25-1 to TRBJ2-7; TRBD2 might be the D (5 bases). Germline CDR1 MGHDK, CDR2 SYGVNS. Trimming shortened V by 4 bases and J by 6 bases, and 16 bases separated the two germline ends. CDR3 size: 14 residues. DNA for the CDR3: TGTGCCAGCAGTGGTTTAGGGAGTGCCGGCGAGCAGTACTTC. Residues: CASSGLGSAGEQYF.

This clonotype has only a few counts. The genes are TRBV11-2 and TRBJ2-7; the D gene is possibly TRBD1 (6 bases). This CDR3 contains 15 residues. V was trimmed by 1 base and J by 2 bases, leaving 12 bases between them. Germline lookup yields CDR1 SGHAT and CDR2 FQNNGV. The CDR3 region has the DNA TGTGCCAGCAGCTTAGGGACAGCTAACGCCTACGAGCAGTACTTC. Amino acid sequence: CASSLGTANAYEQYF.

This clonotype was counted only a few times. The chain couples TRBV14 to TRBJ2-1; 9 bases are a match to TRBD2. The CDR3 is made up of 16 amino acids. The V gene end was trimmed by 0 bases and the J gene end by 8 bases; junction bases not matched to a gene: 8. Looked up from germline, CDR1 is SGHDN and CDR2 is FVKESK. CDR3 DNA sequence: TGTGCCAGCAGCCAAGATCTTTGGCCTAGCGGGGATGAGCAGTTCTTC. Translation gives CASSQDLWPSGDEQFF.

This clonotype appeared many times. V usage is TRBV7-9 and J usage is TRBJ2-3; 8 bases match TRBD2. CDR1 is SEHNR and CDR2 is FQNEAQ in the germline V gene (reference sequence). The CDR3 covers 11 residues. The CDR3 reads CAAGGTDTQYF. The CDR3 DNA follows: TGTGCAGCGGGGGGCACAGATACGCAGTATTTT.

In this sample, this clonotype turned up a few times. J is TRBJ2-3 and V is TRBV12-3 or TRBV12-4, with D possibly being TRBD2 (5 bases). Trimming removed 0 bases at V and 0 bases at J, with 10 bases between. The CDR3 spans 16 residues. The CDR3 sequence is CASSLASRASTDTQYF. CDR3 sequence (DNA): TGTGCCAGCAGTTTAGCGTCGAGGGCGAGCACAGATACGCAGTATTTT.

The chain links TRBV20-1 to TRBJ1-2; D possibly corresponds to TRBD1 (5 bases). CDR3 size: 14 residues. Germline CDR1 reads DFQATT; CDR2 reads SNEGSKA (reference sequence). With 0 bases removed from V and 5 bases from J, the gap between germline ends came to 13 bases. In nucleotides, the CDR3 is TGCAGTGCTAGAGAGGTCCAGGGCAGGTATGGCTACACCTTC. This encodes CSAREVQGRYGYTF.

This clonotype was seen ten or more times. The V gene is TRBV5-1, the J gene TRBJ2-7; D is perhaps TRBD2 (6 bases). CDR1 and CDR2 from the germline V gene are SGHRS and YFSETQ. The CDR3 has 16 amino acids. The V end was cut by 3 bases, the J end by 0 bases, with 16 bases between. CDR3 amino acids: CASSSGGVPHSYEQYF. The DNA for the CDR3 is TGCGCCAGCAGCTCTGGAGGGGTTCCTCACTCCTACGAGCAGTACTTC. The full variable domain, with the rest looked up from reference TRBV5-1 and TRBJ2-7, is KAGVTQTPRYLIKTRGQQVTLSCSPISGHRSVSWYQQTPGQGLQFLFEYFSETQRNKGNFPGRFSGRQFSNSRSEMNVSTLELGDSALYLCASSSGGVPHSYEQYFGPGTRLTVT.

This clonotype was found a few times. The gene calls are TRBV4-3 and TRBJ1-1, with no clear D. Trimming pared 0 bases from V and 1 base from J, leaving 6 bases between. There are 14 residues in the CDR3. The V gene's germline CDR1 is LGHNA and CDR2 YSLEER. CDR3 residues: CASSQDPRNTEAFF. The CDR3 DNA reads TGCGCCAGCAGCCAAGATCCTAGGAACACTGAAGCTTTCTTT.

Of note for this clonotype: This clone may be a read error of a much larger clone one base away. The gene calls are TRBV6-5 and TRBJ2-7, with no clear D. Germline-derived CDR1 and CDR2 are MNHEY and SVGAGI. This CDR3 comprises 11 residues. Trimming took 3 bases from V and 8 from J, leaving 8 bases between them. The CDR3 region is CASSYRRKQYF. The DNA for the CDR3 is TGTGCCAGCAGTTATAGACGCAAGCAGTACTTC.

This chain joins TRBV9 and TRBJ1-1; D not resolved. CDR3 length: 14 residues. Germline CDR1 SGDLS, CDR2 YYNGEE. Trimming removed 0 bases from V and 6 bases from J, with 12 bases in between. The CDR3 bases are TGTGCCAGCAGCGTAGTGGGTCGCGCGTCTGAAGCTTTCTTT. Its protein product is CASSVVGRASEAFF.

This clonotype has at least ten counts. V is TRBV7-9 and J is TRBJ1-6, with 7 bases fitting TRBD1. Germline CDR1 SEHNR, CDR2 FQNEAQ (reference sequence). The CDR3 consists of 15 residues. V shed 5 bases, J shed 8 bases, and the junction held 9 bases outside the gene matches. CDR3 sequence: CASSRRGGKDSPLHF. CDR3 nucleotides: TGTGCCAGCAGCCGCCGAGGGGGCAAGGATTCACCCCTCCACTTT.

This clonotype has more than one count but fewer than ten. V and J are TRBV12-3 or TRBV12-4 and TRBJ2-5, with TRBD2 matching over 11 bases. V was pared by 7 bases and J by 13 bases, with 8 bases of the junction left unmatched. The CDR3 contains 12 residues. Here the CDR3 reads CASTSTSGGLYF. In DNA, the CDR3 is TGTGCCAGCACTTCCACTAGCGGGGGACTGTACTTC.